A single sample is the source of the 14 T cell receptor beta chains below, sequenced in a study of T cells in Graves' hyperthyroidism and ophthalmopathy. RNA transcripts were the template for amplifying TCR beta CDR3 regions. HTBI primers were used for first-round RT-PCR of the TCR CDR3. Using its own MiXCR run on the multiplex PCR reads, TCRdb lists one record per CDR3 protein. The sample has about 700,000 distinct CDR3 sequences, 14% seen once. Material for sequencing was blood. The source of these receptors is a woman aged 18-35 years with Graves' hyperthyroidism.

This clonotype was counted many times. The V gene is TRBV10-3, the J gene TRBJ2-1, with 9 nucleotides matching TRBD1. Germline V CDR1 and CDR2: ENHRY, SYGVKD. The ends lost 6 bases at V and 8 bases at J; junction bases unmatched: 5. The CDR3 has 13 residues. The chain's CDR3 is CAIRTGGGDEQFF. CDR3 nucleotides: TGTGCCATCAGAACAGGGGGCGGGGATGAGCAGTTCTTC.

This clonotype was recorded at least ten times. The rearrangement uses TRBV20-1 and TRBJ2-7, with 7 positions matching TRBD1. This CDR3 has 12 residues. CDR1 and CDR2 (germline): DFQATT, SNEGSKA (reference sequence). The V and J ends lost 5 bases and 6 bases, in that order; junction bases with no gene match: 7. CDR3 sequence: CSAEDDRAEQYF. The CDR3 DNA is TGCAGTGCTGAAGACGACAGGGCCGAGCAGTACTTC.

The CDR3 loop is CASSQEVGGKRSKGGYEQFF. The CDR3 DNA reads as TGCGCCAGCAGCCAAGAAGTAGGGGGGAAGCGATCAAAAGGGGGCTATGAGCAGTTCTTC. The V call is TRBV4-1, the J call TRBJ2-1, with D possibly being TRBD1 (7 bases). This CDR3 comprises 20 residues. The ends were cut back, 0 bases at V and 8 bases at J, with 29 bases in the middle. CDR1 MGHRA and CDR2 YSYEKL come from the germline V gene.

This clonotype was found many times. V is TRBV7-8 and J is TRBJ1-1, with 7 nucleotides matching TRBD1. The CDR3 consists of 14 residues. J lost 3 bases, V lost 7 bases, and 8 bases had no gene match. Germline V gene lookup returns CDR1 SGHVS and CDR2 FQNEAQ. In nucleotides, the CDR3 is TGTGCCAGCACACCGGGACAGCGGGACACTGAAGCTTTCTTT. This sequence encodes CASTPGQRDTEAFF.

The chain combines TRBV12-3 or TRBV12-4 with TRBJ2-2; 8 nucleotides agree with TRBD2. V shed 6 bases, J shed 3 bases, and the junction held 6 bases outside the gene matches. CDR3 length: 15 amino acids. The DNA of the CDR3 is TGTGCCAGCAGCCACACTAGCGGATACACCGGGGAGCTGTTTTTT. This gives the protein CASSHTSGYTGELFF.

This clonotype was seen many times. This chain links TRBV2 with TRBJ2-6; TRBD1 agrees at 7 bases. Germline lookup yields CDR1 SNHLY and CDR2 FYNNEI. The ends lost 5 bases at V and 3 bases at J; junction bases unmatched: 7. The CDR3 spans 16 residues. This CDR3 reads CASSPTGPFGANVLTF. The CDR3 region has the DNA TGTGCCAGCAGTCCGACAGGGCCCTTTGGGGCCAACGTCCTGACTTTC. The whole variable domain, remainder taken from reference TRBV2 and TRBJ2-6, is EPEVTQTPSHQVTQMGQEVILRCVPISNHLYFYWYRQILGQKVEFLVSFYNNEISEKSEIFDDQFSVERPDGSNFTLKIRSTKLEDSAMYFCASSPTGPFGANVLTFGAGSRLTVL.

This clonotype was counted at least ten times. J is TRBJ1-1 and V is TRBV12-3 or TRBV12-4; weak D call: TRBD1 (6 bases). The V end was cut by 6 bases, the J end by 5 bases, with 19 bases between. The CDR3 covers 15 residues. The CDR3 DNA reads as TGTGCCAGCAGGGCCGGGTTCGAGGGGGGGACTGAAGCTTTCTTT. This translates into CASRAGFEGGTEAFF.

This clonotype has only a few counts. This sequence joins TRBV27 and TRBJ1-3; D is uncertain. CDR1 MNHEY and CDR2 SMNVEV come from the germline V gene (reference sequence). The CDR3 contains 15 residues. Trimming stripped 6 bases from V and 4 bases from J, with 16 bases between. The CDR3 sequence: CASSRREGAGNTIYF. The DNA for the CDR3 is TGTGCCAGCAGCCGAAGGGAGGGAGCCGGAAACACCATATATTTT.

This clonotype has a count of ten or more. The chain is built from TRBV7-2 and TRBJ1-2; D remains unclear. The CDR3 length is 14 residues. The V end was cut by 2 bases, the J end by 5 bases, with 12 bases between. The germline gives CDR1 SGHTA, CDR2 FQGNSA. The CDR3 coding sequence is TGTGCCAGCAGCTTATCTACCAAGCCTTATGGCTACACCTTC. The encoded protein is CASSLSTKPYGYTF.

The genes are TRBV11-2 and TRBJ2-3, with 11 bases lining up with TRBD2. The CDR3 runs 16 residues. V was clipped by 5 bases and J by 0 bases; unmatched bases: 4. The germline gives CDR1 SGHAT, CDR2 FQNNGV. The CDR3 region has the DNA TGTGCCAGCAGCGTGGGACTAGCGGCTAGCACAGATACGCAGTATTTT. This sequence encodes CASSVGLAASTDTQYF.

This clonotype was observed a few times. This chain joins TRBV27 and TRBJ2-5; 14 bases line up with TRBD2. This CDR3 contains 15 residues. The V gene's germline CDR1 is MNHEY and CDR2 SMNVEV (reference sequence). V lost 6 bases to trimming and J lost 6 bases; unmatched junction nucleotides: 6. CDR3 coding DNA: TGTGCCAGCAGGGGACTAGCGGGAGCGAATAAGACCCAGTACTTC. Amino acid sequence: CASRGLAGANKTQYF.

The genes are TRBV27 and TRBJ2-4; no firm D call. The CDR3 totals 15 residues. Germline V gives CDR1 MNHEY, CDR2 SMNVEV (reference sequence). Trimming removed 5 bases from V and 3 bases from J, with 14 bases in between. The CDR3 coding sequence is TGTGCCAGCAGTCGCTATGACTCTTACAAAAACATTCAGTACTTC. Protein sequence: CASSRYDSYKNIQYF.

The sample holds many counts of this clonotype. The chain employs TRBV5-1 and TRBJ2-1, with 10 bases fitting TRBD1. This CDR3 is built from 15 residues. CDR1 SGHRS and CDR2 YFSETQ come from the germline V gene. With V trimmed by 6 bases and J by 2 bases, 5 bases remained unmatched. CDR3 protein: CASTSDRGPYNEQFF. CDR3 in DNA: TGCGCCAGCACCTCAGACAGGGGGCCCTACAATGAGCAGTTCTTC.

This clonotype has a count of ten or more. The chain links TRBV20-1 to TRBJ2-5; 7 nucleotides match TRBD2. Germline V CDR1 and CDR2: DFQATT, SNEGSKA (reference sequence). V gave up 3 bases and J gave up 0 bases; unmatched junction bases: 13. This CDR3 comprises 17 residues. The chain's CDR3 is CSARVDGPSGNQETQYF. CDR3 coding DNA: TGCAGTGCTAGGGTAGACGGGCCTAGCGGAAACCAAGAGACCCAGTACTTC.